This T cell receptor (beta chain) was profiled in a study of PD-L1 blockade in urothelial cancer. Study in general: Male patients with bladder-origin urothelial cancer numbered about nine tenths of the roughly 29.

Study results and limitations: Durable-benefit patients showed greater tumor-associated blood clone expansion at 3 weeks.

Germline V gene sequence: CDR1 MNHNS, CDR2 SASEGT. The CDR3 is made up of 16 amino acids. Generated by immunoSEQ multiplex PCR, the TCRdb table keeps only in-frame clones and is missing some. This sample has 100,000 or so clones, with around 85% found just once. As concerns this clone: Its antigen is unidentified. A read error may account for a junction end that differs from germline.

This TCR came from a man in his fifties with urothelial cancer. V usage is TRBV6-1 and J usage is TRBJ2-1, with TRBD2 matching over 9 bases. The specimen comprised PBMCs, sampled around atezolizumab (anti-PD-L1) treatment. In nucleotides, the CDR3 is TGTGCCAGCAGTGAAGCCGCGGGAGGGTCCTTCAATGAGCAGTTCTTC. Its protein product is CASSEAAGGSFNEQFF.